Here is one T cell receptor (beta chain) with its context. Participant reports of clinical history set cohort assignment. Cohort 3 recovered donors had two negative PCRs, clearance, or symptom resolution. The assay was immunoSEQ multiplex PCR, and TCRdb's table has in-frame clones only and misses some. The sample includes 370,000 or so clones, around 87% seen only once; the top ten take about 1.5%. In germline, CDR1 is SGHRS, CDR2 YFSETQ. Unmatched junction bases numbered 3, after V lost 0 bases and J lost 1 base. This CDR3 region has 15 residues. These data are taken from a study of blood T cell repertoires in COVID-19. Study-level background: Acute and convalescent COVID-19 specimens originated in the United States, Italy and Spain.

The clonotype was recovered from a man between 25 and 39 years old who had recovered from COVID-19. V usage is TRBV5-1 and J usage is TRBJ1-1; 7 bases are shared with TRBD1. Sequencing was done on a sample of PBMCs or T cells enriched from blood (not recorded which). The CDR3 sequence: CASSLGTGQNTEAFF. The CDR3 nucleotides read TGCGCCAGCAGCTTGGGGACAGGACAGAACACTGAAGCTTTCTTT.